One T cell receptor (beta chain) is described in this entry. Antigen specificity is unknown. Use of 60 Vbeta and 13 Jbeta primers characterized the PCR. Sequencing used immunoSEQ multiplex PCR; TCRdb keeps in-frame clones, though not all of them. Its clone listing holds 150,000 to 250,000 clones. These data belong to a study of cytomegalovirus exposure and HLA in healthy donors. Study-level findings and limits: A later analysis appeared to link common viral pathogens to several of the most significant clusters. Later on, an analysis showed TCR association rates differing by HLA locus, with DRB1 the most and HLA-C the fewest. Clonal expansion, a later analysis showed, was greater in HLA-associated TCR beta chains than in equally common others. The majority of TCR sequences were rare, yet some public TCRs appeared in many donors.

Trimming left V 4 bases short and J 2 bases short, with 7 bases between. The CDR3 totals 13 residues. Germline lookup yields CDR1 MNHNS and CDR2 SASEGT. This TCR derives from a boy between 10 and 17 years old in good health and CMV-seronegative. Material for sequencing was PBMCs. V and J are TRBV6-1 and TRBJ2-3; D remains ambiguous. This chain's CDR3 is CASSGALTDTQYF. The CDR3 DNA reads TGTGCCAGCAGTGGGGCCCTCACAGATACGCAGTATTTT.